One sample yielded the 7 T cell receptor beta chains listed below, sequenced in a study of blood T cell repertoires in COVID-19. The data were produced by immunoSEQ multiplex PCR, yet TCRdb's version contains in-frame clones alone and is incomplete. Counted here are more than 70,000 clones, over 75% occurring once; the ten biggest clones make up 3.8%. What was sequenced was peripheral blood. The receptor source for this set is a man in his 60s with acute or convalescent COVID-19.

The V and J genes are TRBV3-1 (or the pseudogene TRBV3-2) and TRBJ2-7, with D unresolved. Germline CDR1 reads LGHDT; CDR2 reads YNNKEL (reference sequence). CDR3 length: 13 amino acids. V gave up 2 bases and J gave up 7 bases, with 12 bases separating them. CDR3 protein: CASSQRRRGEQYF. The DNA for the CDR3 is TGTGCCAGCAGCCAACGGCGGCGCGGAGAGCAGTACTTC.

V is TRBV2 and J is TRBJ2-7; TRBD1 matches at 7 bases. The ends lost 3 bases at V and 3 bases at J; junction bases unmatched: 5. There are 14 residues in the CDR3. Per the germline V gene, CDR1 is SNHLY and CDR2 is FYNNEI. This CDR3 is CASSDKRGLYEQYF. The CDR3 coding sequence is TGTGCCAGCAGTGATAAGAGGGGGCTCTACGAGCAGTACTTC.

The gene calls are TRBV7-6 and TRBJ2-3; D is perhaps TRBD2 (5 bases). V lost 1 base and J lost 2, with 10 bases in between. This CDR3 has 15 amino acids. Germline CDR1 is SGHVS and CDR2 is FNYEAQ. CDR3: CASSLGTYSTDTQYF. The CDR3 DNA follows: TGTGCCAGCAGCTTAGGGACTTACTCCACAGATACGCAGTATTTT.

The chain employs TRBV5-1 and TRBJ1-5; TRBD1 aligns across 11 bases. Germline trimming cut 4 bases from V and 5 bases from J; bases unmatched to any gene: 5. This CDR3 region has 15 residues. Germline CDR1 and CDR2: SGHRS and YFSETQ. For the CDR3, the DNA is TGCGCCAGCAGCCGAGGGACAGGGGGTGATCAGCCCCAGCATTTT. This translates into CASSRGTGGDQPQHF.

V gene TRBV20-1 combines with J gene TRBJ2-7; tentative D call: TRBD2 (5 bases). Trimming stripped 3 bases from V and 6 bases from J, with 9 bases between. CDR3 length: 11 amino acids. CDR1 DFQATT and CDR2 SNEGSKA come from the germline V gene (reference sequence). Here the CDR3 reads CSARRSGEQYF. The DNA for the CDR3 is TGCAGTGCTAGGAGGAGCGGCGAGCAGTACTTC.

The rearrangement uses TRBV6-5 and TRBJ2-7; 13 bases match TRBD2. With 6 bases clipped from V and 2 bases from J, the junction kept 4 bases outside the gene matches. Germline CDR1 reads MNHEY; CDR2 reads SVGAGI. This CDR3 has 15 residues. This CDR3 reads CASRILAGGTYEQYF. The CDR3 DNA is TGTGCCAGCAGAATACTAGCGGGAGGGACCTACGAGCAGTACTTC.

This clone was detected only a few times. This chain connects TRBV2 to TRBJ1-3; D gene unclear. This CDR3 has 14 residues. The ends were cut back, 3 bases at V and 1 base at J, with 7 bases in the middle. Germline V gives CDR1 SNHLY, CDR2 FYNNEI. In nucleotides, the CDR3 is TGTGCCAGCAGTGAGGTAGTTTCTGGAAACACCATATATTTT. The encoded protein is CASSEVVSGNTIYF.